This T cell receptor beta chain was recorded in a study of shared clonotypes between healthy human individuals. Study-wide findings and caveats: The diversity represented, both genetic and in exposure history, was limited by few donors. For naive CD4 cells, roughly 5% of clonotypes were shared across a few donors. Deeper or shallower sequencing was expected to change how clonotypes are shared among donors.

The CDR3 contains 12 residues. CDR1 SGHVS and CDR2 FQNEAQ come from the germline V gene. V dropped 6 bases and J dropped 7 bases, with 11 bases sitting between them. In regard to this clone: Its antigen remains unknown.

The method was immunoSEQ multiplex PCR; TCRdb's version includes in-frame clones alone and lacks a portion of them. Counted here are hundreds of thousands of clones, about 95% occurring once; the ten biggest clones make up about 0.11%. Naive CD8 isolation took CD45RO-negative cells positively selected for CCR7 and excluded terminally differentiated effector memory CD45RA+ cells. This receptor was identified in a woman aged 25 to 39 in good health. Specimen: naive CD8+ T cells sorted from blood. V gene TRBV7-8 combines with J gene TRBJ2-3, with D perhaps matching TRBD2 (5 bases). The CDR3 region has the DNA TGTGCCAGCAGTTCCCTAGCCCATACGCAGTATTTT. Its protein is CASSSLAHTQYF.